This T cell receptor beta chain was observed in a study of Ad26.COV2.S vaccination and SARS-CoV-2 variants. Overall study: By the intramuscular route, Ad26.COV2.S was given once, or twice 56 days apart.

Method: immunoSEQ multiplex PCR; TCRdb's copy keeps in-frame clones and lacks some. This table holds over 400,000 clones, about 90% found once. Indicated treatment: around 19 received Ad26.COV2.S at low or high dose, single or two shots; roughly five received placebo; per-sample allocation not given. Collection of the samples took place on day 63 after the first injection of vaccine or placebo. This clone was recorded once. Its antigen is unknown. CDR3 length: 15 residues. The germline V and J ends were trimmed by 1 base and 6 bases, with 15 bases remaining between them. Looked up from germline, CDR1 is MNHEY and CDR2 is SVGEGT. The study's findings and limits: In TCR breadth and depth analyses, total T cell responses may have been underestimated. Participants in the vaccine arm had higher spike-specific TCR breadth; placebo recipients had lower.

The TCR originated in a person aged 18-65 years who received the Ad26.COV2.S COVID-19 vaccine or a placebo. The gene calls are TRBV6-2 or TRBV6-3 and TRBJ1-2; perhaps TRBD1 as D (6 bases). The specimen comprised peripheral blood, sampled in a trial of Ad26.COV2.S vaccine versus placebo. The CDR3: CASSYFGGRADGYTF. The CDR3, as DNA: TGTGCCAGCAGTTACTTCGGGGGGCGCGCTGATGGCTACACCTTC.